The 10 T cell receptor beta chains below all came from one sample that was sequenced in a study of ipilimumab plus nivolumab after autologous stem cell transplantation. The data were produced by immunoSEQ multiplex PCR, yet TCRdb's version contains in-frame clones alone and is incomplete. In the table there are tens of thousands of clones, 83% of which are singletons. This specimen consisted of PBMCs, obtained in a trial of ipilimumab plus nivolumab as post-transplant consolidation. The origin of the receptors is a male donor with diffuse large B-cell lymphoma.

The chain uses TRBV7-9 and TRBJ1-5; D is unclear. V lost 2 bases, J lost 0 bases, and 5 bases lay in between. Germline V gives CDR1 SEHNR, CDR2 FQNEAQ (reference sequence). This CDR3 spans 14 amino acids. The CDR3 loop reads CASSLTHSNQPQHF. The CDR3 coding sequence is TGTGCCAGCAGCTTAACACATAGCAATCAGCCCCAGCATTTT.

The chain links TRBV7-9 to TRBJ2-2; D is unclear. V lost 5 bases, J lost 2 bases, and 3 bases lay in between. The CDR3 has 12 residues. CDR1 SEHNR and CDR2 FQNEAQ come from the germline V gene (reference sequence). The CDR3, as DNA: TGTGCCAGCAGCACCAACACCGGGGAGCTGTTTTTT. It specifies CASSTNTGELFF.

The gene calls are TRBV19 and TRBJ2-1; 8 bases are a match to TRBD2. Germline CDR1 and CDR2: LNHDA and SQIVND (reference sequence). J gave up 6 bases and V 9 bases, and 7 bases lay outside the gene matches. The CDR3 consists of 13 residues. CDR3 protein: CASAGTRVNEQFF. CDR3 in DNA: TGTGCCAGCGCCGGGACTAGGGTCAATGAGCAGTTCTTC.

CDR3 region: CASKVGSEVSYNEQFF. In nucleotides, the CDR3 is TGTGCCAGTAAGGTGGGGTCGGAGGTGTCCTACAATGAGCAGTTCTTC. The chain is built from TRBV19 and TRBJ2-1, with a tentative D call TRBD2 (5 bases). Germline V lookup: CDR1 LNHDA, CDR2 SQIVND (reference sequence). The CDR3 has 16 residues. V was cut by 7 bases and J by 1 base, with 17 bases left in between.

The chain links TRBV18 to TRBJ2-1; TRBD2 might be the D (6 bases). Between the trimmed V and J ends, which lost 2 bases and 7 bases, there was a span of 12 bases. The V gene's germline CDR1 is KGHSH and CDR2 LQKENI. The CDR3 totals 14 residues. CDR3 in DNA: TGTGCCAGCTCACCATCCGTCGCGGGAAATGAGCAGTTCTTC. It specifies CASSPSVAGNEQFF.

This rearrangement joins TRBV6-5 to TRBJ1-1, with TRBD1 as a possible D gene (5 bases). The CDR3 is 15 amino acids. The V gene lost 2 bases and the J gene lost 1 base, with 11 bases spanning the gap. Germline lookup yields CDR1 MNHEY and CDR2 SVGAGI. This chain's CDR3 is CASSYDGGWNTEAFF. Here the CDR3 DNA reads TGTGCCAGCAGTTACGATGGGGGATGGAACACTGAAGCTTTCTTT.

The chain couples TRBV4-1 to TRBJ1-5; D is perhaps TRBD1 (5 bases). This CDR3 spans 13 amino acids. CDR1 and CDR2 (germline): MGHRA, YSYEKL. V was clipped by 0 bases and J by 9 bases, with 9 bases between them. For the CDR3, the DNA is TGCGCCAGCAGCCAAGAGATGGGGGGGCCCCAGCATTTT. Amino acid sequence: CASSQEMGGPQHF.

The genes are TRBV10-1 and TRBJ2-2; no clear D. V was pared by 6 bases and J by 3 bases, with 8 bases between. CDR1 and CDR2 from the germline V gene are WNHNN and SYGVQD (reference sequence). CDR3 size: 13 residues. CDR3 residues: CASRDIYTGELFF. The CDR3 DNA is TGCGCCAGCAGAGACATCTACACCGGGGAGCTGTTTTTT.

The chain couples TRBV5-5 to TRBJ1-2, with D perhaps matching TRBD1 (5 bases). V was cut by 4 bases and J by 1 base, with 8 bases left in between. Germline V gene data show CDR1 as SGHKS and CDR2 as YYEKEE (reference sequence). The CDR3 is made up of 13 amino acids. The CDR3 spells CASSLQDNYGYTF. CDR3 nucleotides: TGTGCCAGCAGCCTACAGGATAACTATGGCTACACCTTC. The whole variable domain, filled in from reference TRBV5-5 and TRBJ1-2, reads DAGVTQSPTHLIKTRGQQVTLRCSPISGHKSVSWYQQVLGQGPQFIFQYYEKEERGRGNFPDRFSARQFPNYSSELNVNALLLGDSALYLCASSLQDNYGYTFGSGTRLTVV.

The rearrangement joins TRBV7-2 to TRBJ2-5; 8 bases align to TRBD2. The germline gives CDR1 SGHTA, CDR2 FQGNSA. V was clipped by 1 base and J by 5 bases; unmatched bases: 3. The CDR3 sequence is 14 residues long. The CDR3 sequence is CASSLGSGGETQYF. The DNA for the CDR3 is TGTGCCAGCAGCTTAGGGAGCGGGGGTGAGACCCAGTACTTC.